Listed below are T cell receptor beta chains from one sample, sequenced in a study of early T cells in non-severe SARS-CoV-2 infection. TCRdb fed the 5' RACE reads into MiXCR, producing one record per CDR3 protein. This table holds around 52,000 distinct CDR3 sequences, 10% to 15% found once. Sequences were obtained from whole blood. These TCRs come from an adult who was a healthcare worker with PCR-confirmed SARS-CoV-2 infection or an uninfected control (not recorded which). Both conserved end residues are part of each CDR3.

J: TRBJ2-7; V: TRBV7-9; CDR3: CASSFSGVSYEQYF
J: TRBJ2-1; V: TRBV7-9; CDR3: CASSPGGETYNEQFF
J: TRBJ2-3; V: TRBV12-3/TRBV12-4; CDR3: CASSSGTSGRSPDTQYF
J: TRBJ2-5; V: TRBV7-9; CDR3: CASSLAVGPQETQYF
J: TRBJ2-1; V: TRBV5-4; CDR3: CASSLTAGGHNEQFF
J: TRBJ2-1; V: TRBV19; CDR3: CASSIDLTSGYNEQFF
J: TRBJ2-4; V: TRBV4-2; CDR3: CASSQEATRPLKSPKNIQYF
J: TRBJ2-3; V: TRBV5-4; CDR3: CASRGDPTDTQYF
J: TRBJ1-2; V: TRBV5-1; CDR3: CASSNAPAGGYTF
J: TRBJ2-3; V: TRBV29-1; CDR3: CSSNAFWEGTDTQYF
J: TRBJ1-3; V: TRBV5-1; CDR3: CASSLVEGAGSGNTIYF
J: TRBJ2-1; V: TRBV14; CDR3: CASSQGLAGTTTYNEQFF
J: TRBJ2-3; V: TRBV9; CDR3: CASSVAVSRTTDTQYF
J: TRBJ1-1; V: TRBV12-3/TRBV12-4; CDR3: CASTWGDGNTEAFF
J: TRBJ1-2; V: TRBV29-1; CDR3: CSVTGLDLDYGYTF
J: TRBJ1-5; V: TRBV28; CDR3: CASCNPRGVGQPQHF
J: TRBJ1-6; V: TRBV28; CDR3: CASSLDGNSPLHF
J: TRBJ2-2; V: TRBV4-1; CDR3: CASSQDVGAVPITGELFF
J: TRBJ2-1; V: TRBV5-6; CDR3: CASSTGTGSGRNEQFF
J: TRBJ2-2; V: TRBV11-3; CDR3: CASSSRGAGTGELFF
J: TRBJ2-5; V: TRBV7-8; CDR3: CASRIKSGRYQETQYF
J: TRBJ1-1; V: TRBV5-1; CDR3: CASSSTPTNTEAFF
J: TRBJ2-1; V: TRBV20-1; CDR3: CSATAPPRRGVDEQFF
J: TRBJ2-6; V: TRBV7-9; CDR3: CASVRDGGANVLTF
J: TRBJ1-4; V: TRBV20-1; CDR3: CSALDGATNEKLFF
J: TRBJ1-2; V: TRBV18; CDR3: CASSLGSYGYTF
J: TRBJ2-3; V: TRBV7-2; CDR3: CASSLARTSEYFSDTQYF
J: TRBJ2-2; V: TRBV6-5; CDR3: CASSVLVVAGPTGELFF
J: TRBJ2-7; V: TRBV20-1; CDR3: CSALGTGRVSGRDRTYEQYF
J: TRBJ2-2; V: TRBV12-3/TRBV12-4; CDR3: CASSLAGGNTGELFF
J: TRBJ2-5; V: TRBV11-3; CDR3: CASSLDPIGTQYF
J: TRBJ2-5; V: TRBV3-1; CDR3: CASSGDREDQETQYF
J: TRBJ2-5; V: TRBV11-2; CDR3: CASSLDRGETQYF
J: TRBJ2-7; V: TRBV18; CDR3: CASSLGQGAELKQYF
J: TRBJ2-7; V: TRBV29-1; CDR3: CSVADSLGEQYF
J: TRBJ1-2; V: TRBV14; CDR3: CASSPKGVGQLYGYTF
J: TRBJ1-2; V: TRBV21-1; CDR3: CASSLRPMDRGNGYTF
J: TRBJ1-1; V: TRBV21-1; CDR3: CASSKAGVPGPTGTEAFF
J: TRBJ2-7; V: TRBV27; CDR3: CASSPLSSGRAAEQYF
J: TRBJ1-2; V: TRBV20-1; CDR3: CSALTRSYGYTF
J: TRBJ1-6; V: TRBV9; CDR3: CASSVGEGPGRSPLHF
J: TRBJ1-6; V: TRBV12-3/TRBV12-4; CDR3: CASSPAYGNSPLHF
J: TRBJ2-2; V: TRBV6-5; CDR3: CASSYSPAGELFF
J: TRBJ2-5; V: TRBV20-1; CDR3: CSASPLAGGPETQYF
J: TRBJ2-1; V: TRBV29-1; CDR3: CSVEPNSYNEQFF
J: TRBJ1-5; V: TRBV10-3; CDR3: CAISESDSSSRAQPQHF
J: TRBJ1-2; V: TRBV7-2; CDR3: CASSPDRGLRGYTF
J: TRBJ2-1; V: TRBV29-1; CDR3: CSVATAYNEQFF
J: TRBJ1-3; V: TRBV9; CDR3: CASSVGKGRLSGNTIYF
J: TRBJ2-1; V: TRBV5-4; CDR3: CASSLTSETINEQFF
J: TRBJ1-1; V: TRBV5-1; CDR3: CASSAIRGPEIISEAFF
J: TRBJ2-3; V: TRBV5-4; CDR3: CASSPPAPRDTQYF